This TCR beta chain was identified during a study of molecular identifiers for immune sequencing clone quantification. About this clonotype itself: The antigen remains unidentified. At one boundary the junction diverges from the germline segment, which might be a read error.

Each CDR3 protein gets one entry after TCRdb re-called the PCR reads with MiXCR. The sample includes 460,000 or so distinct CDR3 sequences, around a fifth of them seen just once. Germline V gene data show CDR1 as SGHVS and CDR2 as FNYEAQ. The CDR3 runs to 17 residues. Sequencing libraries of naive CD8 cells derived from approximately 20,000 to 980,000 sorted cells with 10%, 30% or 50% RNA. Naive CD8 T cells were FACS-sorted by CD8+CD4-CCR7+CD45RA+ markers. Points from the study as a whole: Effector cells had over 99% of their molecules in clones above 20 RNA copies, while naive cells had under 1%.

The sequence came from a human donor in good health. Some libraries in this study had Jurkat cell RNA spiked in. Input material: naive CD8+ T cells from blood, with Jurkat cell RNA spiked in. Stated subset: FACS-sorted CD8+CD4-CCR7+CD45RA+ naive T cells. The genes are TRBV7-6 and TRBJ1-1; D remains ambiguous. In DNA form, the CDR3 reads TGTGCCAGCGGCCCCACTTTATTGTGGGCCGAGAACGCTGAAGCTTTCTTT. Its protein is CASGPTLLWAENAEAFF.